These T cell receptor beta chains were read from a single sample in a study of CD8 T cells in Susac syndrome. MiXCR, applied by TCRdb to the immunoSEQ multiplex PCR reads, yields one record per CDR3 protein. The table includes about 430,000 distinct CDR3 sequences, about 85% detected once. Material for sequencing was CD8+ T cells from PBMCs. The receptors derive from a human donor with multiple sclerosis. The CDR3 runs from the conserved cysteine through the conserved F or W. D genes are given only for firm matches. Rows give clone size only sometimes, using once, few, many, or a class for an expanded clone.

TRBV14	NA	NA	TRBJ1-1	CASSPAWGQTEAFF	TGTGCCAGCAGCCCTGCTTGGGGGCAGACTGAAGCTTTCTTT
TRBV6-5	TRBD2	NA	TRBJ2-1	CASSYLAGGTAEQFF	TGTGCCAGCAGTTACTTAGCGGGGGGTACTGCAGAGCAGTTCTTC
TRBV4-1	TRBD1	NA	TRBJ2-3	CASSQAAGTGFTDTQYF	TGCGCCAGCAGCCAAGCCGCCGGGACAGGTTTTACAGATACGCAGTATTTT
TRBV27	NA	NA	TRBJ2-7	CASSWSPGEPYEQYF	TGTGCCAGCAGTTGGTCTCCGGGGGAGCCCTACGAGCAGTACTTC
TRBV10-2	TRBD2	NA	TRBJ2-3	CASSATSGYTDTQYF	TGCGCCAGCAGCGCGACTAGCGGATACACAGATACGCAGTATTTT
TRBV27	TRBD2	NA	TRBJ2-1	CASSLSAGGSGVEQFF	TGTGCCAGCAGTTTATCCGCGGGGGGGTCAGGGGTTGAGCAGTTCTTC
TRBV11-2	NA	NA	TRBJ2-4	CASSPYSAKNIQYF	TGTGCCAGCAGCCCATACTCGGCCAAAAACATTCAGTACTTC
TRBV2	NA	NA	TRBJ2-7	CASSERGISYEQYF	TGTGCCAGCAGTGAAAGGGGCATATCCTACGAGCAGTACTTC
TRBV4-1	NA	NA	TRBJ1-2	CASSQDSGISGGYTF	TGCGCCAGCAGCCAAGATTCGGGGATATCGGGTGGCTACACCTTC
TRBV28	NA	NA	TRBJ2-1	CASSTIQVRLGEREQFF	TGTGCCAGCAGCACCATACAGGTTAGACTAGGGGAACGTGAGCAGTTCTTC
TRBV7-8	NA	few	TRBJ2-7	CASSLGRSEQYF	TGTGCCAGCAGCTTAGGCAGAAGCGAGCAGTACTTC
TRBV28	TRBD2	NA	TRBJ2-7	CASTRTSLGEQYF	TGTGCCAGCACGCGGACTAGCCTCGGCGAGCAGTACTTC
TRBV9	NA	NA	TRBJ2-1	CASSVGTDGLNEQFF	TGTGCCAGCAGCGTTGGGACCGATGGGCTGAATGAGCAGTTCTTC
TRBV28	NA	NA	TRBJ2-1	CASRMWASPRGYNEQFF	TGTGCCAGCAGAATGTGGGCTAGCCCTCGTGGCTACAATGAGCAGTTCTTC
TRBV5-4	NA	NA	TRBJ2-3	CASSLPGETAQDTQYF	TGTGCCAGCAGCTTACCGGGAGAAACAGCTCAAGATACGCAGTATTTT
TRBV29-1	NA	NA	TRBJ2-5	CSVEGTRVQETQYF	TGCAGCGTTGAAGGCACGAGAGTCCAAGAGACCCAGTACTTC
TRBV4-1	NA	NA	TRBJ2-1	CASSQSPRGGYNEQFF	TGCGCCAGCAGCCAAAGTCCTAGGGGGGGTTACAATGAGCAGTTCTTC
TRBV7-9	NA	NA	TRBJ1-2	CASSPQEGQGPNYGYTF	TGTGCCAGCAGCCCTCAGGAGGGACAAGGGCCTAACTATGGCTACACCTTC